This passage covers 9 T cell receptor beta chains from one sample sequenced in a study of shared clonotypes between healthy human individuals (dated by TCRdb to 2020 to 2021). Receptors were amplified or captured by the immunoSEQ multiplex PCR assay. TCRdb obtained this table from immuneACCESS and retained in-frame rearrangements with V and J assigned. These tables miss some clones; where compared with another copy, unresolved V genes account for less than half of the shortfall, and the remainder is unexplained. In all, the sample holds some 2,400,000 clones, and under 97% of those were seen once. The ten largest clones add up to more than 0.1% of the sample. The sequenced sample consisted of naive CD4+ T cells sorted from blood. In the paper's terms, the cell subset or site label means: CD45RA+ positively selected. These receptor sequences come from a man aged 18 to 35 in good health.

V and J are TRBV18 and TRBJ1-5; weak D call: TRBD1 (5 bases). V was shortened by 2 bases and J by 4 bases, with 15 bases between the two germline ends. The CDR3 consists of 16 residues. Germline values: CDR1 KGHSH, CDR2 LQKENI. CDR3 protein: CASSPFEGLGNQPQHF. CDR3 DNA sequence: TGTGCCAGCTCACCATTCGAGGGGCTGGGAAATCAGCCCCAGCATTTT.

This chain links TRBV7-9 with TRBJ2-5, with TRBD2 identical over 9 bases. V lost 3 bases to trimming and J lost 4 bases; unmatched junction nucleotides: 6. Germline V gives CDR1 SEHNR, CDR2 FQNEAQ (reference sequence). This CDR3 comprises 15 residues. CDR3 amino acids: CASSFGLAGRETQYF. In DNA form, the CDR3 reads TGTGCCAGCAGCTTCGGTCTAGCGGGAAGAGAGACCCAGTACTTC.

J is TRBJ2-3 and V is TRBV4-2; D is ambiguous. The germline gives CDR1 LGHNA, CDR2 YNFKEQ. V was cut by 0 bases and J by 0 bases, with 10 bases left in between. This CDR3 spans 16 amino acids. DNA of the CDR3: TGTGCCAGCAGCCAAGAAGCGACCAGAAGCACAGATACGCAGTATTTT. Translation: CASSQEATRSTDTQYF.

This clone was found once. The CDR3 DNA reads TGTGCCAGCAGCTCCTCGGCCGGGTCTGGGGCCAACGTCCTGACTTTC. Protein: CASSSSAGSGANVLTF. V is TRBV5-5 and J is TRBJ2-6; D unresolved. The germline gives CDR1 SGHKS, CDR2 YYEKEE (reference sequence). The CDR3 covers 16 residues. V shed 3 bases and J shed 1 base, with 11 bases lying between them.

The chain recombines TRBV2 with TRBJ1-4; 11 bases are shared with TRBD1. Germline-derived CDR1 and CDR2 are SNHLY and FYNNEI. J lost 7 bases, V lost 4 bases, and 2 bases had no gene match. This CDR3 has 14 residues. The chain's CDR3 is CASSGGQGAEKLFF. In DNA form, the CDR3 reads TGTGCCAGCAGTGGTGGACAGGGGGCTGAAAAACTGTTTTTT.

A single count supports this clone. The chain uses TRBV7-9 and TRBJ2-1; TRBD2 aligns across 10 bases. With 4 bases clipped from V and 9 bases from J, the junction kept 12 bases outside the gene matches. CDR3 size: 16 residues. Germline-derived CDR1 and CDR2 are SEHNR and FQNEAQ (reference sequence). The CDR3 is CASSYSGLAGDSEQFF. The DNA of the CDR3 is TGTGCCAGCAGCTACTCGGGGCTAGCGGGAGATTCTGAGCAGTTCTTC.

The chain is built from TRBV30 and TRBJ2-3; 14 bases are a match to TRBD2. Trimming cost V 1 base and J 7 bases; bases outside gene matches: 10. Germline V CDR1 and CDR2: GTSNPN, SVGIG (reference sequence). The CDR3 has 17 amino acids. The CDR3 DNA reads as TGTGCCTGGAGTGGCCTTGGGACTAGCGGGAGTTCCTATACGCAGTATTTT. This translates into CAWSGLGTSGSSYTQYF.

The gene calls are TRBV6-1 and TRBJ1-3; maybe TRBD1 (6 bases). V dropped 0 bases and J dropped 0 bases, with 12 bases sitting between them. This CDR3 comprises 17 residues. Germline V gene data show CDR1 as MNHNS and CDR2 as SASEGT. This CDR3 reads CASSEASGGRSGNTIYF. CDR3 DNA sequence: TGTGCCAGCAGTGAAGCGTCGGGGGGCCGCTCTGGAAACACCATATATTTT.

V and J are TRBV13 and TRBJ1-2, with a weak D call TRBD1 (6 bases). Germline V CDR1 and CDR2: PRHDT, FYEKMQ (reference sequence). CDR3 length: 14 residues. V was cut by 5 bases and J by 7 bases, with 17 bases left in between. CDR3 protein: CASSQGRLDGGYTF. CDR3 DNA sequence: TGTGCCAGCAGCCAGGGGCGGCTAGATGGTGGCTACACCTTC.